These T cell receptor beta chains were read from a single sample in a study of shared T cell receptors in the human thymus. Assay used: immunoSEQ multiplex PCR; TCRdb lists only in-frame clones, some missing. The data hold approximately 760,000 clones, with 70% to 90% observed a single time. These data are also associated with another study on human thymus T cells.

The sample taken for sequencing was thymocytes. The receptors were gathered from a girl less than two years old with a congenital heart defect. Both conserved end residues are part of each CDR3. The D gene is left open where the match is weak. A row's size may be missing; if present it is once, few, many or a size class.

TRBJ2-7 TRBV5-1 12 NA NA TGCGCCATCAGAGCCGGGGTACACGAGCAGTACTTC CAIRAGVHEQYF
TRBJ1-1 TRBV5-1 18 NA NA TGCGCCAGCAGCTCGGGGAGCGGGGGGGGCACTAGGGACACTGAAGCTTTCTTT CASSSGSGGGTRDTEAFF
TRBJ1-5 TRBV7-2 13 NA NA TGTGCCAGCAGCTTAGGAACAAATCAGCCCCAGCATTTT CASSLGTNQPQHF
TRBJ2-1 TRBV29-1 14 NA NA TGCAGCGACATTACCTACAGATCCTACAATGAGCAGTTCTTC CSDITYRSYNEQFF
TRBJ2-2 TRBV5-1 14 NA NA TGCGCCAGCAGCACGTCAGGGGAAACCGGGGAGCTGTTTTTT CASSTSGETGELFF
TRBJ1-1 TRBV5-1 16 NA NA TGCGCCAGCAGCCTAAAAATACCGCTGAGGAACACTGAAGCTTTCTTT CASSLKIPLRNTEAFF
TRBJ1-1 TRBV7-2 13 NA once TGTGCCAGCACCGTAAGGGCCAACAGGAAAGCTTTCTTT CASTVRANRKAFF
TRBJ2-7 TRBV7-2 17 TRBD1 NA TGTGCCAGCAGCTTAGGTTTGCGGCAGGGGGCTATCTACGAGCAGTACTTC CASSLGLRQGAIYEQYF
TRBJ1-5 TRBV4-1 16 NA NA TGCGCCAGCAGCCAAGAGTACAGTCGGAACAATCAGCCCCAGCATTTT CASSQEYSRNNQPQHF
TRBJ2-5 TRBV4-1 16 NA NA TGCGCCAGCAGCCACATCGAAAGGGGTCTCGGGGAGACCCAGTACTTC CASSHIERGLGETQYF
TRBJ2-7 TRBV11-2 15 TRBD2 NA TGTGCCAGCAGCTTAGGGACTAGCGGGGGGTCCGAGCAGTACTTC CASSLGTSGGSEQYF
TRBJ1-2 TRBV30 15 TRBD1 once TGTGCCTGGGACCCAGGGACAGGGGGGAAAAATGGCTACACCTTC CAWDPGTGGKNGYTF
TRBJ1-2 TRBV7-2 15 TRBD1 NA TGTGCCAGCAGCGGGACAGGGCCTCATAACTATGGCTACACCTTC CASSGTGPHNYGYTF
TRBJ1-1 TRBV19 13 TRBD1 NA TGTGCCAGTAGTATAGGCGGGACAGGTGAAGCTTTCTTT CASSIGGTGEAFF
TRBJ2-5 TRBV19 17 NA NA TGTGCCAGTAGTACGCAAGAGGACACCGTAAGCCAAGAGACCCAGTACTTC CASSTQEDTVSQETQYF
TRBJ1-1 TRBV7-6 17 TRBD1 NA TGTGCCAGCAGCTCCCACCGGGACAGCGGAATGAACACTGAAGCTTTCTTT CASSSHRDSGMNTEAFF
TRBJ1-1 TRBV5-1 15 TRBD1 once TGCGCCAGCAGTCGGACAGGCCTGATGAACACTGAAGCTTTCTTT CASSRTGLMNTEAFF
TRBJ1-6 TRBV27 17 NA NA TGTGCCAGCAGCTTATTTAGTCCGGGTTCCTATAATTCACCCCTCCACTTT CASSLFSPGSYNSPLHF